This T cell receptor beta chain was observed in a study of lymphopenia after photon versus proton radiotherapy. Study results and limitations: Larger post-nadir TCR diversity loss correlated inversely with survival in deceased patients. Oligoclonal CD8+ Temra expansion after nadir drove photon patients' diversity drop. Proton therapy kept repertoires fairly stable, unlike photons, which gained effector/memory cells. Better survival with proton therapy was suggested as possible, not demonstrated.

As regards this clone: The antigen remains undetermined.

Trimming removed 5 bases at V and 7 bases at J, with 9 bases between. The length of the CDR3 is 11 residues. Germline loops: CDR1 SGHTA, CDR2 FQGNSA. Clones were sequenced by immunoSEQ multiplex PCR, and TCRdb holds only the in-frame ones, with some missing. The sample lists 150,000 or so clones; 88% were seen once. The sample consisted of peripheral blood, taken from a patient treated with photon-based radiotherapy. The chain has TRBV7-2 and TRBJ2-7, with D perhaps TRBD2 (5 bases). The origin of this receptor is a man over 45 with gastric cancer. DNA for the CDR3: TGTGCCAGCAGCAGTTCGGGGGAGCAGTACTTC. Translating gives CASSSSGEQYF.